This is a list of T cell receptor beta chains from one sample in a study of blood T cell repertoires in COVID-19. Measured with immunoSEQ multiplex PCR; TCRdb has only the in-frame clones, and not every one. The table lists approximately 44,000 clones, 86% of them singletons. The sample consisted of peripheral blood. The source of these receptors is a man aged 60 to 69 with active COVID-19. Both conserved end residues are trimmed from each CDR3. Expanded clones get a size class; other rows say once, few or many, or leave the size out.

V: TRBV9; J: TRBJ2-3; size: -; CDR3: ASSIGTTVGSDTQY
V: TRBV5-1; J: TRBJ2-7; size: few; CDR3: ASSPPGLAGVATPYEQY
V: TRBV9; J: TRBJ2-3; size: -; CDR3: ASSPRSLSTDTQY
V: TRBV19; J: TRBJ2-5; size: -; CDR3: ASSIRSGRETQY
V: TRBV28; J: TRBJ1-4; size: -; CDR3: ASSLRGAQTNEKLF
V: TRBV7-9; J: TRBJ2-1; size: -; CDR3: ASSRDSNEQF
V: TRBV11-2; J: TRBJ2-1; size: -; CDR3: ASSFELASYNEQF
V: TRBV18; J: TRBJ2-7; size: -; CDR3: ASSPGTNYEQY
V: TRBV30; J: TRBJ2-3; size: few; CDR3: AWTRTSGSVPDTQY
V: TRBV7-2; J: TRBJ2-1; size: -; CDR3: ASSLMAGNEQF
V: TRBV19; J: TRBJ1-3; size: -; CDR3: ASIQGAPGNTIY
V: TRBV19; J: TRBJ1-3; size: -; CDR3: ASSRGDNSGNTIY
V: TRBV7-9; J: TRBJ1-4; size: -; CDR3: ASSDAGQEKLF
V: TRBV5-1; J: TRBJ2-2; size: -; CDR3: ASKGISNTGELF
V: TRBV20-1; J: TRBJ2-7; size: -; CDR3: SASMASGAYEQY
V: TRBV29-1; J: TRBJ1-1; size: -; CDR3: SVDRGFEAF
V: TRBV5-6; J: TRBJ2-5; size: -; CDR3: ASSPRQGIVETQY
V: TRBV7-3; J: TRBJ2-5; size: -; CDR3: ASSLGGGLGRETQY
V: TRBV13; J: TRBJ1-4; size: -; CDR3: ASRQGASEKLF
V: TRBV5-5; J: TRBJ2-7; size: -; CDR3: ARSLAGGGGDEQY
V: TRBV5-1; J: TRBJ1-2; size: -; CDR3: ASSPTGTGKVSGYT
V: TRBV7-2; J: TRBJ2-7; size: few; CDR3: ASSARDSLAYEQY
V: TRBV27; J: TRBJ2-7; size: -; CDR3: ASSLGGRVSYEQY
V: TRBV7-8; J: TRBJ2-1; size: -; CDR3: ASSFLASYNEQF
V: TRBV13; J: TRBJ1-1; size: -; CDR3: ASSLRDRATEAF
V: TRBV5-1; J: TRBJ1-2; size: -; CDR3: ASSAGTVAGYT
V: TRBV7-2; J: TRBJ2-7; size: -; CDR3: ASSSIGTTAYEQY
V: TRBV5-1; J: TRBJ1-2; size: once; CDR3: ASRRENAYGYT
V: TRBV6-2/TRBV6-3; J: TRBJ1-5; size: once; CDR3: ASSSPGLKINQPQH
V: TRBV18; J: TRBJ2-7; size: -; CDR3: ASSPQGAYEQY
V: TRBV18; J: TRBJ2-1; size: -; CDR3: ASSPNRGSNEQF
V: TRBV7-9; J: TRBJ2-3; size: -; CDR3: ASSSSSGNPDTQY
V: TRBV11-3; J: TRBJ2-1; size: -; CDR3: ASSLGGEYNEQF
V: TRBV2; J: TRBJ2-2; size: -; CDR3: ASRNLAGANTGELF
V: TRBV12-5; J: TRBJ2-1; size: -; CDR3: ASGPGDSRYNEQF
V: TRBV10-1; J: TRBJ2-7; size: -; CDR3: ASSESPSGYEQY
V: TRBV7-9; J: TRBJ2-2; size: once; CDR3: ASSAQGANTGELF
V: TRBV13; J: TRBJ2-2; size: -; CDR3: ASSLAPAGVAGELF
V: TRBV29-1; J: TRBJ2-1; size: -; CDR3: SERTSGNIEQF
V: TRBV7-8; J: TRBJ2-7; size: -; CDR3: ASSSRTSKGEQY
V: TRBV6-1; J: TRBJ1-1; size: -; CDR3: ASSDGGQGHKNTEAF